The 25 T cell receptor beta chains presented below share a single source sample, sequenced in a study of blood T cell repertoires in COVID-19. The method was immunoSEQ multiplex PCR; TCRdb's version includes in-frame clones alone and lacks a portion of them. The data show more than 150,000 clones, approximately 87% seen once. What was sequenced was peripheral blood. These receptors originate from a man in his 70s with active or convalescent COVID-19.

This chain links TRBV19 with TRBJ1-5, with TRBD1 matching 7 bases. Trimming took 7 bases from V and 1 from J; bases not matched to a gene: 10. CDR3 size: 16 residues. Germline V lookup: CDR1 LNHDA, CDR2 SQIVND (reference sequence). The DNA for the CDR3 is TGTGCCAGTAAGGACAGGAGCTACGGGAGCAATCAGCCCCAGCATTTT. Its translation is CASKDRSYGSNQPQHF.

In its sample, this clone was seen many times. The gene calls are TRBV28 and TRBJ1-3, with D maybe TRBD1 (6 bases). Germline CDR1 and CDR2: MDHEN and SYDVKM. V lost 7 bases, J lost 0 bases, and 13 bases lay in between. This CDR3 is 15 amino acids long. The CDR3 DNA is TGTGCCAGCACCCTGACAGGCATCTCTGGAAACACCATATATTTT. Protein product: CASTLTGISGNTIYF.

The V gene is TRBV6-2 or TRBV6-3, the J gene TRBJ1-5; TRBD1 is a possible D gene (6 bases). This CDR3 is built from 19 residues. The V gene lost 0 bases and the J gene lost 0 bases, with 18 bases spanning the gap. From germline, CDR1 is MNHEY and CDR2 SVGEGT. CDR3 in amino acids: CASSYSGQGSYVSNQPQHF. CDR3 nucleotide sequence: TGTGCCAGCAGTTACTCGGGCCAGGGGTCCTACGTTAGCAATCAGCCCCAGCATTTT.

The chain links TRBV4-1 to TRBJ2-7, with D tentatively TRBD1 (5 bases). The CDR3 length is 14 residues. Germline CDR1 is MGHRA and CDR2 is YSYEKL. Trimming cost V 4 bases and J 3 bases, with 13 bases left between them. CDR3 residues: CASSPARENYEQYF. In DNA form, the CDR3 reads TGCGCCAGCAGCCCGGCCAGGGAAAACTACGAGCAGTACTTC.

V usage is TRBV28 and J usage is TRBJ1-6; 7 nucleotides match TRBD1. The junction had 15 bases not matched to a gene; V was cut back by 7 bases and J by 6 bases. This CDR3 has 17 residues. Germline assignment: CDR1 MDHEN and CDR2 SYDVKM. In DNA, the CDR3 is TGTGCCAGCACCGGAGGACAGGCCGCTCTCGCTAATTCACCCCTCCACTTT. Its protein is CASTGGQAALANSPLHF.

V gene TRBV12-3 or TRBV12-4 combines with J gene TRBJ1-5; 10 nucleotides agree with TRBD1. The CDR3 extends over 13 amino acids. Trimming at V came to 5 bases and at J to 6 bases, leaving 1 base not matched to a gene. In nucleotides, the CDR3 is TGTGCCAGCAGTGGACAGGGGGGTCAGCCCCAGCATTTT. Translated, it gives CASSGQGGQPQHF.

The rearrangement uses TRBV11-3 and TRBJ1-2, with 7 positions matching TRBD1. V lost 5 bases and J lost 5; bases outside the gene matches: 5. Germline lookup yields CDR1 SGHNT and CDR2 YENEEA. The CDR3 covers 13 residues. The CDR3 coding sequence is TGTGCCAGCAGCCTTACGGGACAGTATGGCTACACCTTC. Translated, it gives CASSLTGQYGYTF.

The chain joins TRBV5-4 to TRBJ2-5; TRBD2 is a possible D gene (6 bases). The germline V gene encodes CDR1 SGHNT and CDR2 YYREEE (reference sequence). CDR3 length: 14 residues. Trimming took off 5 bases at V and 6 bases at J, with 17 bases between the two ends. The CDR3 reads CASRRIQEGQTQYF. CDR3 coding DNA: TGTGCCAGCAGGCGAATTCAGGAGGGGCAGACCCAGTACTTC. The full variable domain, completed using reference TRBV5-4 and TRBJ2-5, is ETGVTQSPTHLIKTRGQQVTLRCSSQSGHNTVSWYQQALGQGPQFIFQYYREEENGRGNFPPRFSGLQFPNYSSELNVNALELDDSALYLCASRRIQEGQTQYFGPGTRLLVL.

The chain joins TRBV4-2 to TRBJ2-1; 7 bases agree with TRBD2. Per the germline V gene, CDR1 is LGHNA and CDR2 is YNFKEQ. The CDR3 runs 16 residues. V shed 2 bases, J shed 5 bases, and the junction held 9 bases outside the gene matches. The CDR3 sequence is CASSQRELAYNNEQFF. CDR3 nucleotides: TGTGCCAGCAGCCAAAGGGAACTAGCGTACAACAATGAGCAGTTCTTC.

The chain uses TRBV28 and TRBJ1-1; no firm D call. The CDR3 extends over 11 amino acids. Germline V gene lookup returns CDR1 MDHEN and CDR2 SYDVKM. The germline V and J ends were trimmed by 7 bases and 0 bases, with 3 bases remaining between them. CDR3 sequence (DNA): TGTGCCAGCACCTTGAACACTGAAGCTTTCTTT. This codes for CASTLNTEAFF.

V is TRBV6-2 or TRBV6-3 and J is TRBJ2-7, with unresolved D. Looked up from germline, CDR1 is MNHEY and CDR2 is SVGEGT. This CDR3 comprises 14 residues. V was pared by 2 bases and J by 3 bases, with 11 bases between. The CDR3 sequence: CASSYPDIRYEQYF. The CDR3 DNA reads TGTGCCAGCAGTTACCCCGACATTCGCTACGAGCAGTACTTC.

The V gene is TRBV2, the J gene TRBJ2-2; 9 bases align to TRBD2. Trimming cost V 7 bases and J 6 bases; bases outside gene matches: 6. From germline, CDR1 is SNHLY and CDR2 FYNNEI. The CDR3 length is 14 residues. The CDR3, as DNA: TGTGCCAGCAACCAAGCGGGGGGCCCCGGGGAGCTGTTTTTT. Its protein is CASNQAGGPGELFF.

V and J are TRBV6-5 and TRBJ2-1; D possibly corresponds to TRBD2 (6 bases). Trimming removed 5 bases at V and 4 bases at J, with 15 bases between. The CDR3 is made up of 15 amino acids. The germline gives CDR1 MNHEY, CDR2 SVGAGI. In DNA form, the CDR3 reads TGTGCCAGCAGTCCCTTAGGAGGGGCGTACAATGAGCAGTTCTTC. Translated, it gives CASSPLGGAYNEQFF.

CDR3: CASSVGPGSPLHF. CDR3 coding DNA: TGTGCCAGCAGCGTAGGGCCTGGCTCACCCCTCCACTTT. This chain links TRBV9 with TRBJ1-6, with D uncertain. V was trimmed by 0 bases and J by 10 bases, leaving 8 bases between them. The germline V gene encodes CDR1 SGDLS and CDR2 YYNGEE. The CDR3 is 13 amino acids.

The chain uses TRBV18 and TRBJ2-5; D is perhaps TRBD1 (5 bases). The CDR3 has 14 amino acids. Germline loops: CDR1 KGHSH, CDR2 LQKENI. V was trimmed by 0 bases and J by 5 bases, leaving 10 bases between them. CDR3 in amino acids: CASSPPTGYETQYF. The CDR3 bases are TGTGCCAGCTCACCACCCACAGGTTACGAGACCCAGTACTTC. The variable domain in full, completed from reference TRBV18 and TRBJ2-5, reads NAGVMQNPRHLVRRRGQEARLRCSPMKGHSHVYWYRQLPEEGLKFMVYLQKENIIDESGMPKERFSAEFPKEGPSILRIQQVVRGDSAAYFCASSPPTGYETQYFGPGTRLLVL.

This chain links TRBV7-9 with TRBJ2-1, with TRBD2 identical over 8 bases. The germline gives CDR1 SEHNR, CDR2 FQNEAQ (reference sequence). The CDR3 extends over 17 amino acids. V lost 2 bases to trimming and J lost 0 bases; unmatched junction nucleotides: 6. The CDR3 DNA follows: TGTGCCAGCAGCTTACGGGGTGCGGGGGGCTCCTACAATGAGCAGTTCTTC. Its translation is CASSLRGAGGSYNEQFF.

This clone was seen just once. The chain carries TRBV18 and TRBJ1-1, with D possibly being TRBD1 (6 bases). The CDR3 runs 14 residues. Trimming stripped 6 bases from V and 0 bases from J, with 11 bases between. Germline V CDR1 and CDR2: KGHSH, LQKENI. The CDR3 spells CASSHDRMNTEAFF. The CDR3 DNA sequence: TGTGCCAGCTCTCACGACAGGATGAACACTGAAGCTTTCTTT. Full variable domain (outside the CDR3, taken from reference TRBV18 and TRBJ1-1): NAGVMQNPRHLVRRRGQEARLRCSPMKGHSHVYWYRQLPEEGLKFMVYLQKENIIDESGMPKERFSAEFPKEGPSILRIQQVVRGDSAAYFCASSHDRMNTEAFFGQGTRLTVV.

The V and J genes are TRBV7-9 and TRBJ1-2; D is uncertain. The germline V and J ends were trimmed by 5 bases and 4 bases, with 20 bases remaining between them. The CDR3 totals 16 residues. Germline lookup yields CDR1 SEHNR and CDR2 FQNEAQ (reference sequence). CDR3 coding DNA: TGTGCCAGCAGCAATAGAGCTGCGGGCAGCTTCTATGGCTACACCTTC. Its translation: CASSNRAAGSFYGYTF. Supplemented by reference TRBV7-9 and TRBJ1-2, the full variable domain reads DTGVSQNPRHKITKRGQNVTFRCDPISEHNRLYWYRQTLGQGPEFLTYFQNEAQLEKSRLLSDRFSAERPKGSFSTLEIQRTEQGDSAMYLCASSNRAAGSFYGYTFGSGTRLTVV.

This clone was found a few times. The identical CDR3 is also encoded by other nucleotide sequences in the sample. The chain employs TRBV5-1 and TRBJ2-7; possible D gene TRBD1, 6 bases. CDR3 length equals 14 residues. Germline V lookup: CDR1 SGHRS, CDR2 YFSETQ. Trimming removed 0 bases at V and 3 bases at J, with 10 bases between. CDR3: CASSLGQGFYEQYF. CDR3 DNA sequence: TGCGCCAGCAGCTTGGGGCAGGGGTTCTACGAGCAGTACTTC.

V gene TRBV5-1 combines with J gene TRBJ2-7; perhaps TRBD1 as D (5 bases). The CDR3 consists of 15 residues. Germline loops: CDR1 SGHRS, CDR2 YFSETQ. The V and J ends lost 0 bases and 3 bases respectively, with 13 bases between them. The CDR3 DNA sequence: TGCGCCAGCAGCTTGGAGCTAGGCAGGGACTACGAGCAGTACTTC. Encoded protein: CASSLELGRDYEQYF.

This clone was counted once. The V call is TRBV3-1 (or the pseudogene TRBV3-2), the J call TRBJ2-1, with D perhaps matching TRBD2 (6 bases). There are 20 residues in the CDR3. Germline V gives CDR1 LGHDT, CDR2 YNNKEL (reference sequence). V was clipped by 5 bases and J by 6 bases, with 32 bases between them. As DNA, the CDR3 is TGTGCCAGCAGCAAAAGCCCGGGGTTGGCGGGAACGTCCCGATCCAATGAGCAGTTCTTC. Translation gives CASSKSPGLAGTSRSNEQFF.

The chain combines TRBV7-2 with TRBJ2-7; 9 nucleotides align to TRBD1. The germline V gene has CDR1 SGHTA and CDR2 FQGNSA. There are 16 residues in the CDR3. The J segment lost 0 bases and the V segment lost 5 bases, leaving 8 bases of the junction unmatched. The CDR3, as DNA: TGTGCCAGCAGCCAGCCGGGACAGGGATTCTCCTACGAGCAGTACTTC. Amino acids: CASSQPGQGFSYEQYF.

This clone was detected a few times. This chain joins TRBV18 and TRBJ1-2, with a weak D call TRBD1 (5 bases). CDR3 length: 14 amino acids. Trimming removed 2 bases from V and 7 bases from J, with 14 bases in between. Germline V gene sequence: CDR1 KGHSH, CDR2 LQKENI. Here the CDR3 DNA reads TGTGCCAGCTCACCAAGGCTTGGCGGGGCTGGCTACACCTTC. Translating it yields CASSPRLGGAGYTF.

The chain combines TRBV27 with TRBJ1-1, with a weak D call TRBD1 (6 bases). CDR1 MNHEY and CDR2 SMNVEV come from the germline V gene (reference sequence). V shed 5 bases and J shed 2 bases, with 15 bases lying between them. The CDR3 is made up of 15 amino acids. The CDR3 is CASSPLGQLNTEAFF. The DNA of the CDR3 is TGTGCCAGCAGTCCGCTCGGACAGCTTAACACTGAAGCTTTCTTT.

J is TRBJ2-7 and V is TRBV7-8; 10 bases match TRBD1. CDR1 and CDR2 from the germline V gene are SGHVS and FQNEAQ. Trimming took 5 bases from V and 6 from J; bases not matched to a gene: 13. This CDR3 is 16 amino acids long. In nucleotides, the CDR3 is TGTGCCAGCAGCCCTAGGGTCGACAGGGGGCGAGTCGAGCAGTACTTC. This translates into CASSPRVDRGRVEQYF.